Included here is one T cell receptor (beta chain) sequence, with context. The specificity of this receptor is unknown. It has no much larger one-base neighbor in the sample; base qualities were not kept. TCR beta CDR3 regions were sequenced from DNA using the immunoSEQ Assay. The original methods were these. T cell density was computed as TCR beta template counts normalized to usable DNA estimated by amplifying housekeeping genes. Richness was estimated with the preseqR package, extrapolating to 400,000 templates for PBMC samples and 120,000 templates for tissue samples. Clonality was calculated as one minus Pielou's evenness. Differential abundance testing on productive amino-acid clonotypes, with a minimum total count of 5 and an alpha of 0.1, was used to identify tissue-enriched TCRs. The Jaccard Index and the Morisita Overlap Index were used to measure how much the repertoires overlapped between compartments. GLIPH grouped TCR beta CDR3s together with public tetramer-defined viral CDR3s, and a viral motif had to include at least three viral sequences and also show V-gene enrichment. This is the immuneACCESS table as TCRdb keeps it, with only in-frame sequences that have V and J called. A part of the clones is gone; compared with another copy, unresolved V genes explain less than half, and the rest is unexplained. V and J calls and clone size are as listed in that table; D and trimming were resolved from the DNA. The sample table shows some 25,000 clones, and more than 75% are seen once. The top ten clones comprise about 5.3% of the sample.

At diagnosis, tumor, uninvolved tumor-adjacent lung and peripheral blood were collected and then preserved as a mix of FFPE and fresh-frozen material. For TCR repertoire profiling, the blood samples were analyzed as peripheral blood mononuclear cells. This sample was taken from a study of T cells in localized non-small cell lung cancer (dated by TCRdb to the early 2020s). Broadly, across the study: Comparing tumors with uninvolved tumor-adjacent lungs, the study looked at the T cell repertoires of about 240 patients with early-stage NSCLC. The cohort consisted of 200 to 250 treatment-naive NSCLC patients whose localized lung tumors had been resected. Of the NSCLC patients, around 130 were male and some 97 were female, and the mean age was about 69 years.

The research as a whole found: Multi-region tumor sequencing was not performed, so intratumor heterogeneity could not be excluded. Because the study design was exploratory, TCR variables were selected using unadjusted p-values without false-discovery rate correction. Of the top 100 tumor clones, a median of roughly 56 were detected in paired uninvolved adjacent lung; roughly 26 were also among that lung's top 100. Uninvolved tumor-adjacent lung showed the highest T cell clonality, higher than tumor, which suggests more focused antigenic responses in the adjacent lung. Longer overall survival was associated with higher blood T cell density, whereas shorter survival was associated with higher adjacent-lung clonality.

At the junction V is shortened by 10 bases and J by 0 bases, with 17 bases in between. Spanning cysteine to phenylalanine, the CDR3 consists of 15 amino acids. Left in the record is the CDR3 DNA by itself, 45 bases read in frame from the first base. CDR1 and CDR2 were assigned from the germline V gene (reference sequence) as LNHDA and SQIVND. Sequences were derived from peripheral blood, sampled before any cancer treatment. The clonotype comes from a male donor aged 60 or older with stage II squamous cell lung carcinoma. This receptor chain uses TRBV19 and TRBJ2-3, with no confident D gene call. The CDR3 region reads CATSPSSSSTDTQYF. The bases read TGTGCCACCTCCCCCAGTTCTTCTAGCACAGATACGCAGTATTTT. The reference TRBV19 and TRBJ2-3 proteins fill in what lies around the CDR3, so the full variable domain reads DGGITQSPKYLFRKEGQNVTLSCEQNLNHDAMYWYRQDPGQGLRLIYYSQIVNDFQKGDIAEGYSVSREKKESFPLTVTSAQKNPTAFYLCATSPSSSSTDTQYFGPGTRLTVL.